This T cell receptor (beta chain) was sequenced for a study of blood T cell repertoires in COVID-19. Study-level information: The United States, Italy and Spain provided the acute and convalescent COVID-19 samples. The analysed material was cDNA or gDNA that came from T cells, B-cell-depleted T cells, or PBMCs.

Trimming took off 5 bases at V and 2 bases at J, with 13 bases between the two ends. The CDR3 has 14 amino acids. The germline gives CDR1 MDHEN, CDR2 SYDVKM. Sequencing used immunoSEQ multiplex PCR; TCRdb keeps in-frame clones, though not all of them. The data contain 30,000 to 50,000 clones, approximately 85% of them seen just once; the ten biggest clones take up about 4.6%. The material sequenced was peripheral blood. The receptor was isolated from a man in his 60s with acute or convalescent COVID-19. The gene calls are TRBV28 and TRBJ2-7; no clear D gene. This CDR3 reads CASSLRVIPYEQYF. The CDR3 nucleotides read TGTGCCAGCAGTCTCCGCGTCATACCCTACGAGCAGTACTTC.